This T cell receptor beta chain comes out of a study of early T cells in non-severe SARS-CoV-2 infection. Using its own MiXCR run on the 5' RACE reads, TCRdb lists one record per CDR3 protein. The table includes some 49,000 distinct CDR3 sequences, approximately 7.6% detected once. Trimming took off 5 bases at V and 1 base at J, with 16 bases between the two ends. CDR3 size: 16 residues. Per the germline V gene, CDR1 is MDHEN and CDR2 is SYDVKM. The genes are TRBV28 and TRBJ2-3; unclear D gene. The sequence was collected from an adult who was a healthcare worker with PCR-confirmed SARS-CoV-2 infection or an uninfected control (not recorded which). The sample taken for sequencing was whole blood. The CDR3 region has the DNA TGTGCCAGCAGTGAAGGGAATCTGAAGGGCACAGATACGCAGTATTTT. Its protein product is CASSEGNLKGTDTQYF.